The 28 T cell receptor beta chains below come from one sample, sequenced in a study of shared clonotypes between healthy human individuals. The table came from immunoSEQ multiplex PCR; TCRdb's copy has only in-frame clones and leaves some out. The sample has about 1.5 million clones, roughly 96% seen once. The sequencing input was naive CD4+ T cells sorted from blood. Subset noted: CD45RA+ positively selected. Every receptor here comes from a man aged 25-40 years in good health.

With regard to this clone: At the DNA level, this CDR3 is encoded by other sequences in the same sample as well. This chain uses TRBV7-2 with TRBJ2-2; no clear D gene. Germline V gene sequence: CDR1 SGHTA, CDR2 FQGNSA. V was cut by 0 bases and J by 6 bases, with 5 bases left in between. The CDR3 contains 13 residues. DNA for the CDR3: TGTGCCAGCAGCTTAGCCGAGGCCGGGGAGCTGTTTTTT. It encodes CASSLAEAGELFF.

The V and J genes are TRBV19 and TRBJ2-7; TRBD1 or TRBD2 may be the D gene (7 bases each). The CDR3 spans 14 residues. The V end was cut by 3 bases, the J end by 3 bases, with 12 bases between. Germline CDR1 reads LNHDA; CDR2 reads SQIVND (reference sequence). The CDR3 here is CASSMQGGNYEQYF. CDR3 nucleotides: TGTGCCAGTAGTATGCAGGGGGGGAACTACGAGCAGTACTTC. Complete variable domain (other parts from reference TRBV19 and TRBJ2-7): DGGITQSPKYLFRKEGQNVTLSCEQNLNHDAMYWYRQDPGQGLRLIYYSQIVNDFQKGDIAEGYSVSREKKESFPLTVTSAQKNPTAFYLCASSMQGGNYEQYFGPGTRLTVT.

V usage is TRBV7-9 and J usage is TRBJ2-1; no reliable D call. Per germline, CDR1 SEHNR and CDR2 FQNEAQ (reference sequence). Trimming left V 5 bases short and J 6 bases short, with 14 bases between. The CDR3 is 14 residues long. CDR3 sequence reads: CASSPVEYINEQFF. DNA of the CDR3: TGTGCCAGCAGCCCCGTGGAATACATCAATGAGCAGTTCTTC. Full variable domain (outside the CDR3, taken from reference TRBV7-9 and TRBJ2-1): DTGVSQNPRHKITKRGQNVTFRCDPISEHNRLYWYRQTLGQGPEFLTYFQNEAQLEKSRLLSDRFSAERPKGSFSTLEIQRTEQGDSAMYLCASSPVEYINEQFFGPGTRLTVL.

The chain couples TRBV29-1 to TRBJ2-1; D remains unclear. V was pared by 4 bases and J by 7 bases, with 20 bases between. The CDR3 has 15 residues. Germline CDR1 reads SQVTM; CDR2 reads ANQGSEA. The CDR3 nucleotides read TGCAGCGTTGTGTCTCTGGGTAGCTTATGGAATGAGCAGTTCTTC. Amino acids: CSVVSLGSLWNEQFF.

V gene TRBV9 combines with J gene TRBJ2-6; D uncertain. CDR1 and CDR2 from the germline V gene are SGDLS and YYNGEE. CDR3 size: 15 residues. Trimming removed 0 bases at V and 0 bases at J, with 4 bases between. CDR3 coding DNA: TGTGCCAGCAGCGTAGTAGACTCTGGGGCCAACGTCCTGACTTTC. It yields the protein CASSVVDSGANVLTF. Full variable domain (outside the CDR3, taken from reference TRBV9 and TRBJ2-6): DSGVTQTPKHLITATGQRVTLRCSPRSGDLSVYWYQQSLDQGLQFLIQYYNGEERAKGNILERFSAQQFPDLHSELNLSSLELGDSALYFCASSVVDSGANVLTFGAGSRLTVL.

The count of this clone is one. The V and J genes are TRBV7-9 and TRBJ2-2, with TRBD2 matching 7 bases. The CDR3 is 15 residues long. Germline V gene lookup returns CDR1 SEHNR and CDR2 FQNEAQ (reference sequence). V was clipped by 11 bases and J by 4 bases; unmatched bases: 13. CDR3: CAPGPGLSTTGELFF. The CDR3 nucleotides are TGTGCCCCTGGCCCGGGACTAAGTACCACCGGGGAGCTGTTTTTT.

J is TRBJ2-7 and V is TRBV7-9, with 10 bases identical to TRBD1. The junction had 5 bases not matched to a gene; V was cut back by 3 bases and J by 3 bases. Germline assignment: CDR1 SEHNR and CDR2 FQNEAQ (reference sequence). This CDR3 is built from 15 residues. CDR3 DNA: TGTGCCAGCAGCTTGACAGGGGGCGCTGACTACGAGCAGTACTTC. It translates to CASSLTGGADYEQYF.

This sequence joins TRBV14 and TRBJ2-1; a weak D match, TRBD2 (6 bases). The germline gives CDR1 SGHDN, CDR2 FVKESK. CDR3 length equals 16 residues. With 0 bases removed from V and 9 bases from J, the gap between germline ends came to 18 bases. For the CDR3, the DNA is TGTGCCAGCAGCCAAGATTGGCGGGAACGGAGGGGTGAGCAGTTCTTC. It is translated as CASSQDWRERRGEQFF. Based on the CDR3 plus reference TRBV14 and TRBJ2-1, the full variable domain is EAGVTQFPSHSVIEKGQTVTLRCDPISGHDNLYWYRRVMGKEIKFLLHFVKESKQDESGMPNNRFLAERTGGTYSTLKVQPAELEDSGVYFCASSQDWRERRGEQFFGPGTRLTVL.

In regard to this clone: At the DNA level, this CDR3 is encoded by other sequences in the same sample as well. The CDR3 region has the DNA TGTGCCAGCAGTGAAGCGCGAGATCAGCCCCAGCATTTT. Its translation is CASSEARDQPQHF. V gene TRBV2 combines with J gene TRBJ1-5, with D uncertain. The CDR3 is 13 residues long. Germline V gene sequence: CDR1 SNHLY, CDR2 FYNNEI. Trimming took off 0 bases at V and 5 bases at J, with 5 bases between the two ends.

This clone was seen once. The CDR3 coding sequence is TGTGCCAGTAGTAGGGGAACGGACGTTACCTACTCCTACGAGCAGTACTTC. Protein sequence: CASSRGTDVTYSYEQYF. The chain recombines TRBV19 with TRBJ2-7; D gene ambiguous. V lost 4 bases and J 0 bases, leaving 19 bases between the germline ends. Germline V gene data show CDR1 as LNHDA and CDR2 as SQIVND (reference sequence). This CDR3 is 17 amino acids long.

The J gene is TRBJ2-5, the V gene TRBV28, with 10 bases aligning to TRBD2. Germline CDR1 MDHEN, CDR2 SYDVKM. The V segment lost 4 bases and the J segment 2 bases; nucleotides outside the gene matches: 7. The CDR3 runs to 16 residues. The CDR3 protein is CASSYLAGVGQETQYF. The CDR3 bases are TGTGCCAGCAGTTACCTAGCGGGAGTAGGGCAAGAGACCCAGTACTTC. The full variable domain, its missing parts supplied by reference TRBV28 and TRBJ2-5, is DVKVTQSSRYLVKRTGEKVFLECVQDMDHENMFWYRQDPGLGLRLIYFSYDVKMKEKGDIPEGYSVSREKKERFSLILESASTNQTSMYLCASSYLAGVGQETQYFGPGTRLLVL.

This clone was detected once. In the same sample, other DNA sequences code for this CDR3. V usage is TRBV9 and J usage is TRBJ2-3; D uncertain. The V gene's germline CDR1 is SGDLS and CDR2 YYNGEE. The CDR3 loop spans 12 amino acids. The V end was cut by 4 bases, the J end by 0 bases, with 3 bases between. The CDR3 DNA sequence: TGTGCCAGCAGCCGGAGCACAGATACGCAGTATTTT. Translated, it gives CASSRSTDTQYF.

The chain joins TRBV28 to TRBJ2-4; D is unresolved. The germline V and J ends were trimmed by 2 bases and 6 bases, with 2 bases remaining between them. The V gene's germline CDR1 is MDHEN and CDR2 SYDVKM. This CDR3 spans 11 amino acids. CDR3 in amino acids: CASSLGNIQYF. In DNA, the CDR3 is TGTGCCAGCAGTTTAGGAAACATTCAGTACTTC.

The gene calls are TRBV30 and TRBJ2-5; 10 positions match TRBD2. CDR1 GTSNPN and CDR2 SVGIG come from the germline V gene (reference sequence). The CDR3 spans 16 residues. J gave up 4 bases and V 3 bases, and 11 bases lay outside the gene matches. CDR3 loop: CAWSGGRAGGTETQYF. CDR3 sequence (DNA): TGTGCCTGGAGCGGGGGGCGAGCGGGAGGGACAGAGACCCAGTACTTC.

V usage is TRBV11-2 and J usage is TRBJ2-4; 11 bases are a match to TRBD2. The V gene end was trimmed by 6 bases and the J gene end by 0 bases; junction bases not matched to a gene: 7. In germline, CDR1 is SGHAT, CDR2 FQNNGV. This CDR3 is built from 17 residues. In nucleotides, the CDR3 is TGTGCCAGCAGTTACGGGACTAGCGGTATAGCCAAAAACATTCAGTACTTC. Translated: CASSYGTSGIAKNIQYF.

This chain connects TRBV28 to TRBJ1-5; TRBD1 matches 7 bases. J gave up 1 base and V 3 bases, and 6 bases lay outside the gene matches. Looked up from germline, CDR1 is MDHEN and CDR2 is SYDVKM. This CDR3 spans 16 amino acids. The CDR3: CASSLTQGGSNQPQHF. DNA for the CDR3: TGTGCCAGCAGTTTGACTCAGGGGGGAAGCAATCAGCCCCAGCATTTT. Variable domain in full (rest from reference TRBV28 and TRBJ1-5): DVKVTQSSRYLVKRTGEKVFLECVQDMDHENMFWYRQDPGLGLRLIYFSYDVKMKEKGDIPEGYSVSREKKERFSLILESASTNQTSMYLCASSLTQGGSNQPQHFGDGTRLSIL.

Remarks on this clone: Other DNA sequences in the sample encode the same CDR3. The V gene is TRBV7-9, the J gene TRBJ2-7; D may be TRBD2 (6 bases). Trimming left V 0 bases short and J 2 bases short, with 8 bases between. CDR1 SEHNR and CDR2 FQNEAQ come from the germline V gene (reference sequence). The CDR3 totals 14 residues. DNA for the CDR3: TGTGCCAGCAGCTTAGCGGGCGGGACCTACGAGCAGTACTTC. It yields the protein CASSLAGGTYEQYF.

The J gene is TRBJ2-7, the V gene TRBV27; perhaps TRBD1 as D (6 bases). The germline V gene has CDR1 MNHEY and CDR2 SMNVEV (reference sequence). The length of the CDR3 is 13 residues. The V end lost 5 bases, the J end lost 6 bases, and 14 bases lay between the germline ends. The CDR3, as DNA: TGTGCCAGCAGTCAAACCGGGACACTCGAGCAGTACTTC. This encodes CASSQTGTLEQYF.

The rearrangement joins TRBV5-1 to TRBJ1-3, with D possibly matching TRBD1 (6 bases). The V end was cut by 4 bases, the J end by 5 bases, with 16 bases between. This CDR3 is 15 amino acids long. Germline V gives CDR1 SGHRS, CDR2 YFSETQ. CDR3 protein: CASSPALGARNTIYF. Here the CDR3 DNA reads TGCGCCAGCAGCCCCGCGTTGGGGGCGAGAAACACCATATATTTT.

Comment on this clone: One junction end disagrees with the germline gene, perhaps due to a read error. CDR3 DNA sequence: TGTGCTAGCAGCTTAAGGGACAGCTACGAGCAGTACTTC. It yields the protein CASSLRDSYEQYF. The V and J genes are TRBV7-7 and TRBJ2-7; TRBD1 matches 7 bases. The V gene's germline CDR1 is SSHAT and CDR2 FNYEAQ (reference sequence). This CDR3 comprises 13 residues.

The gene calls are TRBV7-9 and TRBJ2-5, with 8 nucleotides matching TRBD2. Germline loops: CDR1 SEHNR, CDR2 FQNEAQ (reference sequence). The V and J ends lost 2 bases and 0 bases, in that order; junction bases with no gene match: 11. This CDR3 region has 18 residues. CDR3 coding DNA: TGTGCCAGCAGCTTACGCGGTAGCGGGACCGAACACCAAGAGACCCAGTACTTC. This translates into CASSLRGSGTEHQETQYF.

The J gene is TRBJ2-3, the V gene TRBV9, with D possibly matching TRBD1 (5 bases). Germline CDR1 reads SGDLS; CDR2 reads YYNGEE. Trimming cost V 4 bases and J 5 bases, with 11 bases left between them. The CDR3 contains 13 residues. The CDR3 DNA reads as TGTGCCAGCAGCCCAGGGATGGGAGATACGCAGTATTTT. Encoded protein: CASSPGMGDTQYF.

This clone was recorded once. V is TRBV11-2 and J is TRBJ2-7; D may be TRBD2 (6 bases). Trimming removed 5 bases at V and 0 bases at J, with 11 bases between. Germline values: CDR1 SGHAT, CDR2 FQNNGV. This CDR3 region has 14 residues. As DNA, the CDR3 is TGTGCCAGCAGCCGGGGGAGTTTCTCCTACGAGCAGTACTTC. It translates to CASSRGSFSYEQYF.

The chain combines TRBV15 with TRBJ2-7; unclear D gene. Germline values: CDR1 LNHNV, CDR2 YYDKDF (reference sequence). The germline V and J ends were trimmed by 4 bases and 2 bases, with 18 bases remaining between them. The CDR3 length is 16 residues. The CDR3 region is CATSTPEARSPYEQYF. The CDR3 region has the DNA TGTGCCACCAGCACCCCCGAAGCGAGAAGTCCCTACGAGCAGTACTTC. Using reference TRBV15 and TRBJ2-7 for the parts outside the CDR3, the full variable domain is DAMVIQNPRYQVTQFGKPVTLSCSQTLNHNVMYWYQQKSSQAPKLLFHYYDKDFNNEADTPDNFQSRRPNTSFCFLDIRSPGLGDTAMYLCATSTPEARSPYEQYFGPGTRLTVT.

The genes are TRBV2 and TRBJ2-7, with D maybe TRBD2 (6 bases). The CDR3 runs 14 residues. Trimming shortened V by 8 bases and J by 4 bases, and 18 bases separated the two germline ends. Germline V gene data show CDR1 as SNHLY and CDR2 as FYNNEI. The chain's CDR3 is CASAPGVSTYEQYF. CDR3 nucleotides: TGTGCCAGCGCTCCGGGGGTAAGCACGTACGAGCAGTACTTC.

The genes are TRBV18 and TRBJ2-6; D is uncertain. There are 16 residues in the CDR3. V lost 1 base and J lost 0, with 7 bases in between. Germline CDR1 is KGHSH and CDR2 is LQKENI. CDR3 nucleotide sequence: TGTGCCAGCTCACCACTAAAGGGCTCTGGGGCCAACGTCCTGACTTTC. Protein product: CASSPLKGSGANVLTF. Combining the CDR3 with reference TRBV18 and TRBJ2-6 gives the whole variable domain NAGVMQNPRHLVRRRGQEARLRCSPMKGHSHVYWYRQLPEEGLKFMVYLQKENIIDESGMPKERFSAEFPKEGPSILRIQQVVRGDSAAYFCASSPLKGSGANVLTFGAGSRLTVL.

This chain joins TRBV4-1 and TRBJ2-3; possibly TRBD2 for D (5 bases). Germline CDR1 reads MGHRA; CDR2 reads YSYEKL. V was cut by 1 base and J by 8 bases, with 16 bases left in between. The CDR3 covers 15 residues. The CDR3 loop reads CASSQVVARGVTQYF. CDR3 sequence (DNA): TGCGCCAGCAGCCAAGTAGTAGCGCGTGGGGTTACGCAGTATTTT.

On this clone: Different DNA sequences within this sample yield the same CDR3. This sequence joins TRBV7-2 and TRBJ1-2; no firm D call. The germline V gene encodes CDR1 SGHTA and CDR2 FQGNSA. V lost 2 bases to trimming and J lost 10 bases, with 11 bases between them. The length of the CDR3 is 12 residues. The CDR3 sequence is CASSLLFSNYTF. CDR3 sequence (DNA): TGTGCCAGCAGCTTACTCTTTTCAAACTACACCTTC.